This entry features one T cell receptor (beta chain) sequence. Its target is unknown. The CDR3 consists of 13 residues. Between the trimmed V and J ends, which lost 6 bases and 6 bases, there was a span of 13 bases. Per the germline V gene, CDR1 is MNHNS and CDR2 is SASEGT. Profiled with immunoSEQ multiplex PCR; TCRdb holds only in-frame clones, not every one. The sample includes approximately 20,000 clones, roughly 80% of them seen just once. Positive selection with magnetic beads achieved the isolation of CD4+ and CD8+ cells, followed by a flow cytometry check of purity. This record belongs to a study of somatic mutations in cytotoxic T cells in rheumatoid arthritis. Findings and caveats of the study: The study found CD8+ clonality increased with age in rheumatoid arthritis patients, not healthy controls.

The receptor comes from a woman between 45 and 60 years old in good health. The sample consisted of CD8+ T cells sorted from blood. The chain has TRBV6-1 and TRBJ2-3; D remains unclear. The CDR3 DNA sequence: TGTGCCAGCAGCCCCCTTATAATCGATACGCAGTATTTT. Amino acids: CASSPLIIDTQYF.